This T cell receptor (beta chain) was retrieved from a study of blood T cell repertoires in COVID-19. Study overall: Samples taken during acute and convalescent COVID-19 were collected in the United States, Italy and Spain. T cells, B-cell-depleted T cells, or PBMCs provided the cDNA or gDNA that served as material.

TCRdb keeps only in-frame clones here, not all; method: immunoSEQ multiplex PCR. The table shows about 60,000 clones, with around four fifths occurring only once. Enrolment of Seattle patients took place during active infection, and they were followed longitudinally. V shed 1 base, J shed 4 bases, and the junction held 0 bases outside the gene matches. CDR1 is MNHNS and CDR2 is SASEGT in the germline V gene. The CDR3 covers 14 residues. The chain joins TRBV6-1 to TRBJ1-5; 8 nucleotides agree with TRBD1. The source of this sequence is a man aged 25-40 years with COVID-19, enrolled during active disease. Specimen: peripheral blood. As DNA, the CDR3 is TGTGCCAGCAGTGAAGGGACAGGGAATCAGCCCCAGCATTTT. Amino acids: CASSEGTGNQPQHF.